This T cell receptor beta chain was identified in a study of shared clonotypes between healthy human individuals. As for the study in general: The study used three CD4 naive, three CD4 memory, two CD8 naive and one CD8 memory plate per donor.

Broader study findings: Memory subsets generally showed smaller estimated richness than naive subsets did. Sampling covered nothing but blood. Tissue TCR repertoires likely differ from those found in blood.

Points on this clone: Its antigen remains unknown.

The CDR3 length is 12 residues. The V end lost 6 bases, the J end lost 6 bases, and 9 bases lay between the germline ends. Germline loops: CDR1 SGHRS, CDR2 YFSETQ. Terminally differentiated effector memory CD45RA+ cells were left out of the naive CD8 fraction, which was CD45RO-negative and positively selected for CCR7. For every subset, genomic DNA was evenly distributed across several immunoSEQ plates. Here immunoSEQ multiplex PCR was the method, and the copy in TCRdb shows in-frame clones only, minus some. This table holds about 2.1 million clones, about 94% found once. Input material: naive CD8+ T cells from PBMCs. This TCR derives from a man aged 18 to 35 in good health. Some clones in this sample may be carry-over from other donors' samples. The chain links TRBV5-1 to TRBJ2-2; a weak D match, TRBD2 (5 bases). The CDR3 spells CASTGSAGELFF. The DNA of the CDR3 is TGCGCCAGCACGGGGAGCGCCGGGGAGCTGTTTTTT.